This TCR beta chain was captured by sequencing in a study of cytomegalovirus exposure and HLA in healthy donors. Germline V gene sequence: CDR1 SNHLY, CDR2 FYNNEI. The V and J ends lost 11 bases and 6 bases, in that order; junction bases with no gene match: 6. This CDR3 comprises 14 residues. The PCR was carried out with 60 Vbeta primers and 13 Jbeta primers. The table came from immunoSEQ multiplex PCR; TCRdb's copy has only in-frame clones and leaves some out. The repertoire holds approximately 190,000 clones, with roughly 80% as singletons. The rearrangement uses TRBV2 and TRBJ2-3; 15 bases are shared with TRBD2. The specimen was PBMCs. The sequence was obtained from a woman aged 25 to 39 in good health and CMV-seropositive. This chain's CDR3 is CASGLAGGRDTQYF. Written as DNA, the CDR3 is TGTGCCTCCGGACTAGCGGGGGGGCGGGATACGCAGTATTTT.